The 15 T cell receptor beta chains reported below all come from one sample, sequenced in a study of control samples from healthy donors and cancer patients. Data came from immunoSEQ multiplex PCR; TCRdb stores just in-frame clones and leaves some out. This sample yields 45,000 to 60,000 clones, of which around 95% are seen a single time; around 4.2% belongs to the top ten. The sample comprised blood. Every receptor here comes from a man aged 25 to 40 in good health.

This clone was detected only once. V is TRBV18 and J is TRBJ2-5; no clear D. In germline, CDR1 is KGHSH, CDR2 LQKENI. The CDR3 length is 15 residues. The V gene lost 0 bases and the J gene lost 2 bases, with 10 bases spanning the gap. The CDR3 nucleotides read TGTGCCAGCTCACCACCGGGCAGAGCTCAAGAGACCCAGTACTTC. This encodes CASSPPGRAQETQYF.

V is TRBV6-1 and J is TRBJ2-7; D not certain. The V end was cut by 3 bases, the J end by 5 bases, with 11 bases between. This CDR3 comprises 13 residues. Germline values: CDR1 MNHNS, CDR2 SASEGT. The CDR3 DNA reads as TGTGCCAGCAGTGAGTGGTCCTTCAACGAGCAGTACTTC. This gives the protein CASSEWSFNEQYF.

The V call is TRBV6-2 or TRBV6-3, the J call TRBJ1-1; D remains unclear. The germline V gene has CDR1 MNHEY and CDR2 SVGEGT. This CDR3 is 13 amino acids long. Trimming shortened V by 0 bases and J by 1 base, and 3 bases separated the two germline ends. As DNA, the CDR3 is TGTGCCAGCAGTTACTCGAGGAACACTGAAGCTTTCTTT. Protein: CASSYSRNTEAFF.

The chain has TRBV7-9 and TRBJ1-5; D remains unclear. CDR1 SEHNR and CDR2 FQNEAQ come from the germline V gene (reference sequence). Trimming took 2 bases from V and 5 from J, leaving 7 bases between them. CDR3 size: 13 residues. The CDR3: CASSLNDDQPQHF. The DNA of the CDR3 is TGTGCCAGCAGCTTAAACGATGATCAGCCCCAGCATTTT.

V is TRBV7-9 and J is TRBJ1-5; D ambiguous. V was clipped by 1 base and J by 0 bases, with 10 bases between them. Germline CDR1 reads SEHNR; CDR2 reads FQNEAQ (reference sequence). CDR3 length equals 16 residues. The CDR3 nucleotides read TGTGCCAGCAGCTTAGGTCCGGGGAATAGCAATCAGCCCCAGCATTTT. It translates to CASSLGPGNSNQPQHF.

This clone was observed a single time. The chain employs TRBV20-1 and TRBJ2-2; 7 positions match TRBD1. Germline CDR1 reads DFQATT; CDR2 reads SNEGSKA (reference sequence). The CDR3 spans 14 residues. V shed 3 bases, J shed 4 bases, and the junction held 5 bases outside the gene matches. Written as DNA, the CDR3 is TGCAGTGCTAGTACGACAGGGACCACCGGGGAGCTGTTTTTT. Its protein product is CSASTTGTTGELFF.

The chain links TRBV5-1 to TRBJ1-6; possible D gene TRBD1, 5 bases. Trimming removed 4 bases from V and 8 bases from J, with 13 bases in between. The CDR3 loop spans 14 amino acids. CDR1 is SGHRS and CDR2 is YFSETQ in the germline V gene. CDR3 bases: TGCGCCAGCAGCGGCGGGACTGGGGATTCACCCCTCCACTTT. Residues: CASSGGTGDSPLHF.

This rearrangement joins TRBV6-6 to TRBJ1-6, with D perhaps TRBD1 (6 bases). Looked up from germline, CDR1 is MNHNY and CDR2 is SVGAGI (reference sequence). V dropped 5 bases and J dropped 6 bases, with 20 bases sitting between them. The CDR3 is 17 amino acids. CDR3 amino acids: CASSHHGGGGGNSPLHF. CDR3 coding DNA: TGTGCCAGCAGTCACCATGGGGGGGGCGGGGGTAATTCACCCCTCCACTTT.

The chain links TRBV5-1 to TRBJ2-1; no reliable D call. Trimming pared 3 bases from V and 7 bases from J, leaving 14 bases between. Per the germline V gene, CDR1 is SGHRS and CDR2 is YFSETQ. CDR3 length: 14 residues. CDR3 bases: TGCGCCAGCAGCTGGTCCAGTTTGGATAATGAGCAGTTCTTC. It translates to CASSWSSLDNEQFF.

The CDR3 coding sequence is TGTGCCAGCTCAGCTACCAGGGAAGAAGTGGAGTTCTTC. Its translation: CASSATREEVEFF. The chain couples TRBV18 to TRBJ2-1, with a weak D call TRBD1 (5 bases). V lost 5 bases and J lost 14, with 19 bases in between. Germline assignment: CDR1 KGHSH and CDR2 LQKENI. CDR3 length: 13 residues.

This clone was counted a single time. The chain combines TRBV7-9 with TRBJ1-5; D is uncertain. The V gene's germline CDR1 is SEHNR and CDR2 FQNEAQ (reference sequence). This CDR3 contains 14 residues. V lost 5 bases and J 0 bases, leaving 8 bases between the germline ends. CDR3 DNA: TGTGCCAGCAGCCCCCAGGATAGCAATCAGCCCCAGCATTTT. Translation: CASSPQDSNQPQHF.

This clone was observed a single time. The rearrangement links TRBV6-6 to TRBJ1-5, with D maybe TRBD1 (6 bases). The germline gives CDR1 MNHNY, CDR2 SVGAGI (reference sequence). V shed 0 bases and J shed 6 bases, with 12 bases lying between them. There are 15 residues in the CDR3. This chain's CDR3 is CASSYSGGQTQPQHF. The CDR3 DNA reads TGTGCCAGCAGTTACTCGGGGGGGCAGACTCAGCCCCAGCATTTT.

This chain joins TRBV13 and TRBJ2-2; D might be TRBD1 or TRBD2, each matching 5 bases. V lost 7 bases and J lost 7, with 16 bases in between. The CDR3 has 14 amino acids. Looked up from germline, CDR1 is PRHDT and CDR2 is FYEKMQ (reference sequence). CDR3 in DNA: TGTGCCAGCAAATATCGGGACGGCCACGGGGAGCTGTTTTTT. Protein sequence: CASKYRDGHGELFF.

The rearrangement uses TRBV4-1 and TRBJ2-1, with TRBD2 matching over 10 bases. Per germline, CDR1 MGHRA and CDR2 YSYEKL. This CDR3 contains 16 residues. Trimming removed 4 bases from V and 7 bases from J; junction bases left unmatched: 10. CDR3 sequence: CASSRAPGLATNEQFF. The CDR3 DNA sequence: TGCGCCAGCAGCCGAGCGCCGGGACTAGCGACAAATGAGCAGTTCTTC.

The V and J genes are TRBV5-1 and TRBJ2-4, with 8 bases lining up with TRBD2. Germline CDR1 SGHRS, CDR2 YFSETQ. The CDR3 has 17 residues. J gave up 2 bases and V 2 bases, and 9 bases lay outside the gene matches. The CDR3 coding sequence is TGCGCCAGCAGCTTCGCCCCGGGAGGGATAACCAAAAACATTCAGTACTTC. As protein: CASSFAPGGITKNIQYF.